Below, one T cell receptor (beta chain) is given with its context. In germline, CDR1 is SGHTA, CDR2 FQGNSA. With 6 bases clipped from V and 4 bases from J, the junction kept 8 bases outside the gene matches. This CDR3 has 16 residues. The sample originates from a study of OX40 agonist ivuxolimab in advanced cancers. Some clones are missing from TCRdb's copy, which holds only in-frame ones; the method was immunoSEQ multiplex PCR. The table includes approximately 60,000 clones, approximately 80% detected once. The TCR comes from an adult with an advanced solid tumor such as melanoma, head and neck, liver or kidney cancer. V usage is TRBV7-2 and J usage is TRBJ2-2; TRBD2 matches at 10 bases. This sample comprised CD4+ or CD8+ T cells sorted from blood, obtained in a trial of the OX40 agonist ivuxolimab. CDR3 protein: CASSLRGLATTGELFF. CDR3 nucleotides: TGTGCCAGCAGTCTACGGGGACTAGCGACCACCGGGGAGCTGTTTTTT.